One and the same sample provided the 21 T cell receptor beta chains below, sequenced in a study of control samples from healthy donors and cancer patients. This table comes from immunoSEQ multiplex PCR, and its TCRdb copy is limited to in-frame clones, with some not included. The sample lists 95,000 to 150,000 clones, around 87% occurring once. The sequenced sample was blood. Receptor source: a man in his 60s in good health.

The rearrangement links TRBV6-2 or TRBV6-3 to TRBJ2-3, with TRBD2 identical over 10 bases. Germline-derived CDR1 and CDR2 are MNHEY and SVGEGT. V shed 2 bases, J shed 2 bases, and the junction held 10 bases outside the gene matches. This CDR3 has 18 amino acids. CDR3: CASSYPRGSGGSTDTQYF. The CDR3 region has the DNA TGTGCCAGCAGTTACCCTCGGGGTAGCGGGGGGTCCACAGATACGCAGTATTTT.

The CDR3 coding sequence is TGTGCCAGCAGCCGGTCGGACGGCTACGAGCAGTACTTC. It is translated as CASSRSDGYEQYF. V gene TRBV11-2 combines with J gene TRBJ2-7; D is unresolved. V was trimmed by 5 bases and J by 3 bases, leaving 11 bases between them. The CDR3 spans 13 residues. From germline, CDR1 is SGHAT and CDR2 FQNNGV.

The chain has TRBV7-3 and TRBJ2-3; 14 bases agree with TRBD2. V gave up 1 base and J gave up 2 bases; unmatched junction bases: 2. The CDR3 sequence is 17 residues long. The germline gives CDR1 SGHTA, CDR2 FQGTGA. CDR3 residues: CASSLRLAGGNTDTQYF. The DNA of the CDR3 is TGTGCCAGCAGCTTAAGACTAGCGGGGGGGAACACAGATACGCAGTATTTT.

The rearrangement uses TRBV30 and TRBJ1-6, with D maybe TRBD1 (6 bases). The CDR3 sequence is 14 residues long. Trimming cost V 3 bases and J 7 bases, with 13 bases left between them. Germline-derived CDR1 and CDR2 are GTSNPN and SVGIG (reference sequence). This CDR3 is CAWSTGTPNSPLHF. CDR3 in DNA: TGTGCCTGGAGCACCGGGACACCAAATTCACCCCTCCACTTT.

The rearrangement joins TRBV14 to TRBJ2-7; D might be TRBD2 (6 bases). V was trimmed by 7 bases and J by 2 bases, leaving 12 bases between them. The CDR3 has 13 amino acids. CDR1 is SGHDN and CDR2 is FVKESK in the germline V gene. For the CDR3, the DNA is TGTGCCAGCACGGGAGAGGGGACCTACGAGCAGTACTTC. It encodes CASTGEGTYEQYF.

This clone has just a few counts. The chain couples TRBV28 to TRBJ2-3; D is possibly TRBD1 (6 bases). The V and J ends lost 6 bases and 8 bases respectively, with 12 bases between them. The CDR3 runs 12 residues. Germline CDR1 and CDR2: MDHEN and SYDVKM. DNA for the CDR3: TGTGCCAGCAGACTACAGGGTGGTACGCAGTATTTT. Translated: CASRLQGGTQYF. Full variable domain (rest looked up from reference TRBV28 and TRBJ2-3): DVKVTQSSRYLVKRTGEKVFLECVQDMDHENMFWYRQDPGLGLRLIYFSYDVKMKEKGDIPEGYSVSREKKERFSLILESASTNQTSMYLCASRLQGGTQYFGPGTRLTVL.

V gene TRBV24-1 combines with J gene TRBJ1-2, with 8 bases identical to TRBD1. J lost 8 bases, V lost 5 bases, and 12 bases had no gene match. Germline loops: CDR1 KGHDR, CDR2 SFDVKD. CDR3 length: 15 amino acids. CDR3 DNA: TGTGCCACCAGTGCGGCAGGGGGCAACGGTAGAGGCTACACCTTC. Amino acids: CATSAAGGNGRGYTF.

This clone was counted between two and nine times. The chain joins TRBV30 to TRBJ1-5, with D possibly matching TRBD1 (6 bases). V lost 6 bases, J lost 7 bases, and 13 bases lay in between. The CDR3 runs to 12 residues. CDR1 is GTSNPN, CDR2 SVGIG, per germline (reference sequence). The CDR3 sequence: CACSQGMQPQHF. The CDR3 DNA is TGTGCCTGCTCTCAGGGGATGCAGCCCCAGCATTTT.

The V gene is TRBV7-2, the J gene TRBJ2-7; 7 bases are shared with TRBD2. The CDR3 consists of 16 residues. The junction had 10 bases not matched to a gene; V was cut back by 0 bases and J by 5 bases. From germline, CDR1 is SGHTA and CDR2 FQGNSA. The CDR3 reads CASSLAQGGLKNEQYF. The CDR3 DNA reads TGTGCCAGCAGCTTAGCCCAGGGAGGGCTTAAAAACGAGCAGTACTTC.

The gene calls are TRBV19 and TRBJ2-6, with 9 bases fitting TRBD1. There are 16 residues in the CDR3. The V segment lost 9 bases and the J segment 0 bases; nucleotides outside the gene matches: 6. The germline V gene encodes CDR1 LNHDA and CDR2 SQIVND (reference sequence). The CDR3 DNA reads TGTGCCAGCCAGACAGGGGGGAGCTCTGGGGCCAACGTCCTGACTTTC. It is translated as CASQTGGSSGANVLTF.

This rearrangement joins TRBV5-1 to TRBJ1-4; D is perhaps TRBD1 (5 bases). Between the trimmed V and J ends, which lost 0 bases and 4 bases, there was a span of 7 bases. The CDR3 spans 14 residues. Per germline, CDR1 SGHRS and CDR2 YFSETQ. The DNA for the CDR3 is TGCGCCAGCAGCTTGGGCGGGGGTAATGAAAAACTGTTTTTT. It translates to CASSLGGGNEKLFF. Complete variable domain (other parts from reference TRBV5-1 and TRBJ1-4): KAGVTQTPRYLIKTRGQQVTLSCSPISGHRSVSWYQQTPGQGLQFLFEYFSETQRNKGNFPGRFSGRQFSNSRSEMNVSTLELGDSALYLCASSLGGGNEKLFFGSGTQLSVL.

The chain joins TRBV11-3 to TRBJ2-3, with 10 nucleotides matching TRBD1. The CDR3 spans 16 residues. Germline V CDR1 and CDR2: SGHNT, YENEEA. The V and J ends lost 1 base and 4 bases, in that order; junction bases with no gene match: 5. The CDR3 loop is CASSLGDRGRADTQYF. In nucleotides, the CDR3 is TGTGCCAGCAGCTTAGGGGACAGGGGAAGGGCAGATACGCAGTATTTT.

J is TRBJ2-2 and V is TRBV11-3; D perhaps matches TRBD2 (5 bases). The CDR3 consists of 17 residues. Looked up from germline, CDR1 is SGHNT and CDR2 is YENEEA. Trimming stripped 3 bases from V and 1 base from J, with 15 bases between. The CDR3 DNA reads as TGTGCCAGCAGCTTGAACGGGGATAACAAGAACACCGGGGAGCTGTTTTTT. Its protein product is CASSLNGDNKNTGELFF.

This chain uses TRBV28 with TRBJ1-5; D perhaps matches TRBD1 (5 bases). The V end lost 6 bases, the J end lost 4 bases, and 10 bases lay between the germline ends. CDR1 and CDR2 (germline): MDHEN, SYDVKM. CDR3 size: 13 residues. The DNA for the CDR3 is TGTGCCAGCAGGTGGACAATAAATCAGCCCCAGCATTTT. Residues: CASRWTINQPQHF. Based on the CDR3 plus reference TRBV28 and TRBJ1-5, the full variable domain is DVKVTQSSRYLVKRTGEKVFLECVQDMDHENMFWYRQDPGLGLRLIYFSYDVKMKEKGDIPEGYSVSREKKERFSLILESASTNQTSMYLCASRWTINQPQHFGDGTRLSIL.

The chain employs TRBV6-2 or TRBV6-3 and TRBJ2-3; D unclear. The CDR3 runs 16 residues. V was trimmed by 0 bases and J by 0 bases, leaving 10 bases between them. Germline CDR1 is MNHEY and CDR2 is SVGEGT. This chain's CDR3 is CASSYSQVGSTDTQYF. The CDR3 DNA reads TGTGCCAGCAGTTACTCTCAAGTCGGGAGCACAGATACGCAGTATTTT.

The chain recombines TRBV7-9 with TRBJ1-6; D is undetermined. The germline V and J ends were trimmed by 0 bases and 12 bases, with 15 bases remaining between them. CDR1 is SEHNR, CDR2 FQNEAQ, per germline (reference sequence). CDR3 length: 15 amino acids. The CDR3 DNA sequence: TGTGCCAGCAGCTTAGCCGGGGTAACCTTTGGACCCCTCCACTTT. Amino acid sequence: CASSLAGVTFGPLHF.

CDR3 bases: TGTGCCTGGAGGCCGGGGGTTGGGAACTATGGCTACACCTTC. This codes for CAWRPGVGNYGYTF. This chain connects TRBV30 to TRBJ1-2; the D gene is possibly TRBD1 (5 bases). Between the trimmed V and J ends, which lost 3 bases and 2 bases, there was a span of 13 bases. CDR1 is GTSNPN and CDR2 is SVGIG in the germline V gene (reference sequence). The CDR3 extends over 14 amino acids.

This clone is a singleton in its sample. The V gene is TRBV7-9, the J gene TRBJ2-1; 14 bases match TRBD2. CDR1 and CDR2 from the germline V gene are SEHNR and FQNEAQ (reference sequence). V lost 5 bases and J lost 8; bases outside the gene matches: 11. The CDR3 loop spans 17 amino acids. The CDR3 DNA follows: TGTGCCAGCAGCCAACCGACTAGCGGGGGGGCCAAAGATGAGCAGTTCTTC. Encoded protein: CASSQPTSGGAKDEQFF.

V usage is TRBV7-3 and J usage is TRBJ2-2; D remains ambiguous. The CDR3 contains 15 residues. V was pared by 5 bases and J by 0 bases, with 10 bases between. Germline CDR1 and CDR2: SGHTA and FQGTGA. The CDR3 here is CASSPDGANTGELFF. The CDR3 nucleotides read TGTGCCAGCAGCCCGGACGGCGCGAACACCGGGGAGCTGTTTTTT.

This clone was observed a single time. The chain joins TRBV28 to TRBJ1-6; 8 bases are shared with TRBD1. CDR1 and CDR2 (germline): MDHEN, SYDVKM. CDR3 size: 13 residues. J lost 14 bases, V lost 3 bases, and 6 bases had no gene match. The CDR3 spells CASSLDRVKALHF. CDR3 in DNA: TGTGCCAGCAGTTTGGACAGGGTAAAGGCCCTCCACTTT.

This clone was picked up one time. The DNA for the CDR3 is TGTGCCAGCAGCTTAGTAACAGGGCAGCCCCGGGATGGGCAGTATTTT. Its protein product is CASSLVTGQPRDGQYF. The chain has TRBV7-8 and TRBJ2-3, with D possibly TRBD1 on 6 matching bases. Germline CDR1 reads SGHVS; CDR2 reads FQNEAQ. The CDR3 is 16 residues long. The V and J ends lost 1 base and 11 bases respectively, with 22 bases between them.